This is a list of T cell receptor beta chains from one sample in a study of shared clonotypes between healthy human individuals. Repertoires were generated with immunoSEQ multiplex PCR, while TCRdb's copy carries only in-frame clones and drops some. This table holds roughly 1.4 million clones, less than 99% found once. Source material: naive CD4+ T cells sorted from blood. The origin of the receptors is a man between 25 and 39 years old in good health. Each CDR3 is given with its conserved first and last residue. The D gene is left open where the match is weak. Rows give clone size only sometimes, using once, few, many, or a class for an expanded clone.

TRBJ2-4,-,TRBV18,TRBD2,CASSPWGGLAKNIQYF,TGTGCCAGCTCACCATGGGGGGGTCTAGCCAAAAACATTCAGTACTTC
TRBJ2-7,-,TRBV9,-,CASSAYISSYEQYF,TGTGCCAGCAGCGCCTACATTAGCTCCTACGAGCAGTACTTC
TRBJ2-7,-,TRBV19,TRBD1,CASSTTGAYEQYF,TGTGCCAGTAGTACGACAGGGGCCTACGAGCAGTACTTC
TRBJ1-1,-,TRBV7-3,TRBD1,CASSVYRGYTEAFF,TGTGCCAGCAGCGTATACAGGGGGTACACTGAAGCTTTCTTT
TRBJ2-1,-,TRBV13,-,CASSLRDYNEQFF,TGTGCCAGCAGCCTCAGGGACTACAATGAGCAGTTCTTC
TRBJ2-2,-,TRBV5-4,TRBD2,CASSTGLAGETGELFF,TGTGCCAGCAGCACGGGACTAGCGGGAGAAACCGGGGAGCTGTTTTTT
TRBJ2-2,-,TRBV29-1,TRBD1,CSVGDSFTGELFF,TGCAGCGTGGGGGACAGCTTCACCGGGGAGCTGTTTTTT
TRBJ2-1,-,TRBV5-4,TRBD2,CASSLKLAEYNEQFF,TGTGCCAGCAGCTTGAAGCTAGCGGAATACAATGAGCAGTTCTTC
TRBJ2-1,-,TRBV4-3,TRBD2,CASSQDLGLAVEQFF,TGCGCCAGCAGCCAAGATCTGGGACTAGCGGTTGAGCAGTTCTTC
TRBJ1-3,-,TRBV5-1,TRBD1,CASSLIPGGTGRNTIYF,TGCGCCAGCAGCTTGATTCCCGGTGGGACAGGGAGAAACACCATATATTTT
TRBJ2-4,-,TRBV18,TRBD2,CASSPFSGDGTSGRLAKNIQYF,TGTGCCAGCTCACCATTCAGCGGTGACGGGACTAGCGGGAGACTAGCCAAAAACATTCAGTACTTC
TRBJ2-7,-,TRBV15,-,CATMPNGKQGFGYEQYF,TGTGCCACCATGCCAAACGGAAAACAGGGATTCGGCTACGAGCAGTACTTC
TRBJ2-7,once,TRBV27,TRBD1,CASSTPRDSPTYEQYF,TGTGCCAGCAGTACTCCCCGGGACAGCCCAACCTACGAGCAGTACTTC
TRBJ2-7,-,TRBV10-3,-,CAITWREMGEQYF,TGTGCCATCACGTGGCGGGAAATGGGAGAGCAGTACTTC
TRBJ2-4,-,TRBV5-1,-,CASSFVAARQDIQYF,TGCGCCAGCAGCTTCGTGGCTGCCCGCCAAGACATTCAGTACTTC
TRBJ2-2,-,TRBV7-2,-,CASRPLGTGELFF,TGTGCCAGCAGACCCTTGGGCACCGGGGAGCTGTTTTTT
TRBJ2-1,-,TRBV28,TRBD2,CASTGGTSGSHEQFF,TGTGCCAGCACCGGGGGGACTAGCGGGAGCCATGAGCAGTTCTTC
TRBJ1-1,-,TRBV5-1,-,CASSLVGGTNTEAFF,TGCGCCAGCAGCTTGGTTGGGGGAACGAACACTGAAGCTTTCTTT
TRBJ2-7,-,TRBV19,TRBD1,CASSIWAQGHYEQYF,TGTGCCAGTAGTATCTGGGCACAGGGGCACTACGAGCAGTACTTC
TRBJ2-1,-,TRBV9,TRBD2,CASSPVVGTSGTNEQFF,TGTGCCAGCAGCCCAGTGGTCGGGACTAGCGGGACGAATGAGCAGTTCTTC
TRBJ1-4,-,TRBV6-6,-,CASSYDTGGREKLFF,TGTGCCAGCAGTTACGATACGGGGGGCCGGGAAAAACTGTTTTTT
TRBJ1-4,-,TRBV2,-,CASSELEGYQLFF,TGTGCCAGCAGTGAGCTTGAAGGGTACCAACTGTTTTTT
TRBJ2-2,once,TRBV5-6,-,CASSVQGGTGELFF,TGTGCCAGCAGCGTACAGGGAGGGACCGGGGAGCTGTTTTTT
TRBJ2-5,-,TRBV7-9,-,CASSSGVYQETQYF,TGTGCCAGCAGCTCAGGGGTGTACCAAGAGACCCAGTACTTC
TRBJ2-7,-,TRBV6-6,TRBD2,CASTRGAGGTYEQYF,TGTGCCAGCACCCGAGGGGCGGGGGGAACCTACGAGCAGTACTTC
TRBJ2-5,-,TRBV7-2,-,CASRRRIQETQYF,TGTGCCAGCCGGCGGCGGATACAAGAGACCCAGTACTTC
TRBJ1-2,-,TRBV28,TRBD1,CASSLARTGARGGYTF,TGTGCCAGCAGTTTAGCGAGGACAGGGGCCAGGGGGGGCTACACCTTC
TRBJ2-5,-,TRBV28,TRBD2,CASSPFLAGDETQYF,TGTGCCAGCAGCCCTTTCCTAGCGGGAGACGAGACCCAGTACTTC
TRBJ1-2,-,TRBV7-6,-,CAVGPPRDGYTF,TGTGCCGTTGGACCCCCGAGGGACGGCTACACCTTC
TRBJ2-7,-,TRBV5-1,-,CASSLVGELYEQYF,TGCGCCAGCAGCCTTGTGGGGGAGCTCTACGAGCAGTACTTC
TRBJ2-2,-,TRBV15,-,CATSISGTGGELFF,TGTGCCACCAGCATTTCGGGGACGGGAGGGGAGCTGTTTTTT
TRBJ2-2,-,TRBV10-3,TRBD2,CAITGLAGGGELFF,TGTGCCATCACCGGACTAGCGGGAGGCGGGGAGCTGTTTTTT
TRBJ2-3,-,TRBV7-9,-,CASSARQVFSTDTQYF,TGTGCCAGCAGCGCACGACAGGTCTTCAGCACAGATACGCAGTATTTT
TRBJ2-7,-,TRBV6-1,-,CASGVGSRSEQYF,TGTGCCAGCGGGGTCGGTTCAAGGTCCGAGCAGTACTTC
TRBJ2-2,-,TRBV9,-,CASSGTATGGGELFF,TGTGCCAGCAGCGGGACAGCTACAGGTGGCGGGGAGCTGTTTTTT
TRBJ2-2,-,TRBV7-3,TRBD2,CASSLMGGQGELFF,TGTGCCAGCAGCTTAATGGGAGGGCAGGGGGAGCTGTTTTTT
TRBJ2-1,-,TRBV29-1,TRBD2,CSVGGTSGSASYNEQFF,TGCAGCGTTGGTGGGACTAGCGGGAGTGCCTCCTACAATGAGCAGTTCTTC
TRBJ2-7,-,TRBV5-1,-,CASSFEGSDSYEQYF,TGCGCCAGCAGCTTCGAGGGCTCAGACTCCTACGAGCAGTACTTC
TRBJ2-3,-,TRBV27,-,CASKRGNTDTQYF,TGTGCCAGCAAAAGGGGAAACACAGATACGCAGTATTTT
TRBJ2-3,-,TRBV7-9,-,CASSLNSHSTDTQYF,TGTGCCAGCAGCTTAAACTCTCATAGCACAGATACGCAGTATTTT
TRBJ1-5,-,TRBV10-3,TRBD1,CAISEVPHLGDRDQPQHF,TGTGCCATCAGTGAGGTCCCCCACTTAGGTGACAGGGATCAGCCCCAGCATTTT
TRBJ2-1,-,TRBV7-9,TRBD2,CASSFPGGPVNEQFF,TGTGCCAGCAGCTTCCCGGGAGGGCCGGTTAATGAGCAGTTCTTC
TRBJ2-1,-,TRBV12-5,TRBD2,CASGLVVGSGVSLQFF,TGTGCTAGTGGTTTGGTAGTTGGTAGCGGGGTTTCCCTCCAGTTCTTC
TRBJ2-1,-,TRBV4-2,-,CASSLDSGKSSYNEQFF,TGTGCCAGCAGCCTCGACTCGGGAAAGAGCTCCTACAATGAGCAGTTCTTC
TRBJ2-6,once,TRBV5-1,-,CASSPLISGANVLTF,TGCGCCAGCAGCCCGCTAATCTCTGGGGCCAACGTCCTGACTTTC
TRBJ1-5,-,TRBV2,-,CASRAGSNQPQHF,TGTGCCAGCAGGGCAGGGTCCAATCAGCCCCAGCATTTT
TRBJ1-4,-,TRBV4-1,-,CASSQVGGSGPSEKLFF,TGCGCCAGCAGCCAAGTAGGCGGTTCGGGGCCTTCGGAAAAACTGTTTTTT
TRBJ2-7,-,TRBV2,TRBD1,CASRRTGGEQYF,TGTGCCAGCAGAAGGACAGGGGGCGAGCAGTACTTC
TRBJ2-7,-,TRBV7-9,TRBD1,CASSPKGQGAFPYEQYF,TGTGCCAGCAGCCCGAAGGGACAGGGGGCCTTTCCGTACGAGCAGTACTTC
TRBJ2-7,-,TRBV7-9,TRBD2,CASSSGGTVVAYEQYF,TGTGCCAGCAGCAGCGGGGGGACAGTTGTCGCTTACGAGCAGTACTTC
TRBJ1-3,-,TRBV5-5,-,CASSPGPMLGNTIYF,TGTGCCAGCAGCCCTGGCCCTATGCTAGGAAACACCATATATTTT
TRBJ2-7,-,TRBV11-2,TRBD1,CASSWTGISSYEQYF,TGTGCCAGCAGTTGGACAGGGATCAGCTCCTACGAGCAGTACTTC
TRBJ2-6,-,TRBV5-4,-,CASSREFSSGANVLTF,TGTGCCAGCAGCCGGGAATTCAGCTCTGGGGCCAACGTCCTGACTTTC
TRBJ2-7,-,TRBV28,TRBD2,CASSLSSGPYEQYF,TGTGCCAGCAGTTTGTCTAGCGGACCCTACGAGCAGTACTTC